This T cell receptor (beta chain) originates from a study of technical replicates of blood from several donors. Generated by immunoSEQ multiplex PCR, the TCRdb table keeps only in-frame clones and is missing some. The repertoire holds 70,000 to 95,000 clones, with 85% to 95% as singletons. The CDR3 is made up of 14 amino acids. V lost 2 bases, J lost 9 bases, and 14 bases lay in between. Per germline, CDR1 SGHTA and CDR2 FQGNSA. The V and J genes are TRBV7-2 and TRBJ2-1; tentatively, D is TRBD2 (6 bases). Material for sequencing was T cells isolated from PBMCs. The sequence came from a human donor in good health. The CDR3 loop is CASSLPGETIEQFF. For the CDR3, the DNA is TGTGCCAGCAGCTTACCGGGGGAGACTATTGAGCAGTTCTTC.